This TCR beta chain was documented in a study of blood T cell repertoires in COVID-19. At the level of the study: T cells, B-cell-depleted T cells, or PBMCs supplied cDNA or gDNA.

Authors' processing steps: By means of reference gene primer amplification, nucleated cell counts were estimated. TCRdb's table, derived via immunoSEQ multiplex PCR, lists solely in-frame clones and lacks some. V and J calls and clone size follow that table, whereas D and trimming were derived from the DNA. The data show around 70,000 clones, over 75% seen once. Trimming took 6 bases from V and 5 from J; bases not matched to a gene: 9. The germline V gene has CDR1 LGHNT and CDR2 FRNRAP. The CDR3 spans 15 residues. The chain has TRBV12-5 and TRBJ2-3, with 9 bases that match TRBD1. The sequencing sample was made of peripheral blood. The sequence derives from a woman aged 80 or older with active or convalescent COVID-19. The CDR3 DNA is TGTGCTAGTGGCCAGGGGGGACAGGGAGGAGATACGCAGTATTTT. Its protein is CASGQGGQGGDTQYF.